This entry is about one T cell receptor beta chain. The record originates from a study of blood T cell repertoires in COVID-19. Across the study: The cDNA or gDNA used as material had been derived from T cells, B-cell-depleted T cells, or PBMCs.

V was cut by 0 bases and J by 9 bases, with 23 bases left in between. The CDR3 contains 17 residues. The germline V gene has CDR1 MGHRA and CDR2 YSYEKL. The authors' processing: Amplification with reference gene primers provided the estimates of nucleated cell counts. Here immunoSEQ multiplex PCR was the method, and the copy in TCRdb shows in-frame clones only, minus some. V, J and clone size are taken as reported in that table, and D and trimming were inferred from the DNA itself. In the table there are 140,000 or so clones, approximately 80% of which are singletons. Sequencing was carried out using peripheral blood. The receptor was isolated from a human donor in a cohort sampled during active COVID-19. The chain carries TRBV4-1 and TRBJ1-1, with unresolved D. The DNA for the CDR3 is TGCGCCAGCAGCCAAGATCTAGGAGGGTGGAATGGTTTTAAAGCTTTCTTT. It specifies CASSQDLGGWNGFKAFF.